The entry below describes one T cell receptor (beta chain). The CDR3 totals 14 residues. Germline V gene lookup returns CDR1 KGHSH and CDR2 LQKENI. The method was immunoSEQ multiplex PCR; TCRdb's version includes in-frame clones alone and lacks a portion of them. Of approximately 280,000 clones detected, approximately 89% appear once; the ten largest clones hold roughly an eighth. The data originate from a study of blood T cell repertoires in COVID-19. As for the study in general: In each case, the material was cDNA or gDNA derived from T cells, B-cell-depleted T cells, or PBMCs.

The TCR was taken from a woman in her sixties with acute or convalescent COVID-19. The chain uses TRBV18 and TRBJ2-1; 7 bases line up with TRBD2. The sample comprised peripheral blood. CDR3 protein: CAGLSGRSYNEQFF. The DNA of the CDR3 is TGTGCTGGCCTTAGCGGGCGATCCTACAATGAGCAGTTCTTC.